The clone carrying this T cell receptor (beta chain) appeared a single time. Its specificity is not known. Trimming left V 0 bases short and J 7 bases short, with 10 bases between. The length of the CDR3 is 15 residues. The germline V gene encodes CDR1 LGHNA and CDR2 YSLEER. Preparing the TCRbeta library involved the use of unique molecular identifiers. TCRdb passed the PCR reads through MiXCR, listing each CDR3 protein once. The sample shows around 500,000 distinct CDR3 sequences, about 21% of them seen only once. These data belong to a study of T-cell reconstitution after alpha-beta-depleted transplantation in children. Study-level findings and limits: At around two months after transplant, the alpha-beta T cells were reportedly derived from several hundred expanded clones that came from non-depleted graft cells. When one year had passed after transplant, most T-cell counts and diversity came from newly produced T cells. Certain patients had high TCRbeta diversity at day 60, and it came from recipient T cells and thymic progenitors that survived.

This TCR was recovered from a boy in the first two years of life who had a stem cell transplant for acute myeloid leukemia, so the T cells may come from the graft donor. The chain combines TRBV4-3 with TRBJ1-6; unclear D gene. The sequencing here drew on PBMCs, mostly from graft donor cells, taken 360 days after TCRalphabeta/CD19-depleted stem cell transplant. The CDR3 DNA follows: TGCGCCAGCAGCCAAGACCGGGGTGTCAATTCACCCCTCCACTTT. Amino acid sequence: CASSQDRGVNSPLHF.